This T cell receptor (beta chain) emerged from a study of OX40 agonist ivuxolimab in advanced cancers. Only in-frame clones appear in the TCRdb table, and some are missing; sequencing was by immunoSEQ multiplex PCR. This sample has tens of thousands of clones; around 94% occur once, and the top ten carry 15% to 18%. Looked up from germline, CDR1 is MNHNS and CDR2 is SASEGT. Trimming removed 4 bases from V and 2 bases from J, with 14 bases in between. The CDR3 extends over 16 amino acids. The material sequenced was CD4+ or CD8+ T cells sorted from blood, taken in a trial of the OX40 agonist ivuxolimab. V and J are TRBV6-1 and TRBJ2-2, with a weak D call TRBD2 (5 bases). The clonotype originates from an adult with an advanced solid tumor such as melanoma, head and neck, liver or kidney cancer. This chain's CDR3 is CASSVGVAQNTGELFF. In DNA form, the CDR3 reads TGTGCCAGCAGTGTTGGAGTAGCGCAAAACACCGGGGAGCTGTTTTTT.